Listed here are 14 T cell receptor beta chains from one sample, sequenced in a study of vaccination and CD4 T cells after COVID-19. With the Oncomine TCR Beta short-read assay, DNA from cultured CD4+ T cells was sequenced. MiXCR was run by TCRdb on the PCR reads, yielding one entry per CDR3 protein. The sample contains around 2,700 distinct CDR3 sequences, 30% to 45% of which appear only once. Treatment indicated: approximately nine-day PBMC culture with coronavirus spike peptide pools or control peptides (ViraFEST assay). Gathered ahead of the COVID-19 pandemic (2011-2018) were the CD4+ T cells of the unexposed donor. For these TCRs, the target antigens are not known. The sample was CD4+ T cells from blood, cultured in vitro. The receptors were sampled from a human donor in good health.

This clonotype occurred a few times. V usage is TRBV18 and J usage is TRBJ2-3; 9 bases align to TRBD2. V lost 3 bases and J lost 3; bases outside the gene matches: 10. The germline V gene encodes CDR1 KGHSH and CDR2 LQKENI. The CDR3 is 17 amino acids. In nucleotides, the CDR3 is TGTGCCAGCTCACCGACGGTAAGGACTAGCGAGACAGATACGCAGTATTTT. It yields the protein CASSPTVRTSETDTQYF.

This clonotype is deemed medium-sized. The chain combines TRBV21-1 with TRBJ1-2; no check of the table's D call, TRBD1, against the DNA was made. TRBV21-1 is classified as a pseudogene. The CDR3 runs 17 residues. The CDR3 DNA reads TGTGCCAGCAGCAAACTTAGCGCCGGGACAGGGGACTATGGCTACACCTTC. It yields the protein CASSKLSAGTGDYGYTF.

The V and J genes are TRBV6-1 and TRBJ2-1, with D possibly matching TRBD2 (6 bases). V was trimmed by 5 bases and J by 3 bases, leaving 14 bases between them. CDR3 length: 15 residues. CDR1 and CDR2 (germline): MNHNS, SASEGT. In nucleotides, the CDR3 is TGTGCCAGCAGTAACCGCCGACTAGTCTACAATGAGCAGTTCTTC. This encodes CASSNRRLVYNEQFF.

V and J are TRBV7-9 and TRBJ1-2; D not certain. The CDR3 runs 13 residues. Germline V lookup: CDR1 SEHNR, CDR2 FQNEAQ (reference sequence). V gave up 5 bases and J gave up 4 bases, with 11 bases separating them. The CDR3 DNA sequence: TGTGCCAGCAGCCGAGACAATGGCTATGGCTACACCTTC. Its protein product is CASSRDNGYGYTF.

The chain has TRBV20-1 and TRBJ2-1; TRBD2 agrees at 8 bases. V shed 1 base, J shed 2 bases, and the junction held 16 bases outside the gene matches. Germline V gene sequence: CDR1 DFQATT, CDR2 SNEGSKA (reference sequence). The CDR3 totals 19 residues. The CDR3 DNA follows: TGCAGTGCTAGAGTTGCTCGGGGGGGGGCCTTACGGACCTACAATGAGCAGTTCTTC. Translation: CSARVARGGALRTYNEQFF.

On this clonotype: The final CDR3 position lacks the conserved phenylalanine or tryptophan, pointing to a likely read error. This chain connects TRBV6-5 to TRBJ2-7; TRBD1 matches at 8 bases. After removal of 2 bases from V and 3 bases from J, the junction contained 3 bases not matched to a gene. This CDR3 comprises 14 residues. Germline V gene lookup returns CDR1 MNHEY and CDR2 SVGAGI. The CDR3 nucleotides are TGTGCCAGCAGTTACGCCACAGGGGGCTACGAGCAGTACCTC. Protein sequence: CASSYATGGYEQYL.

V usage is TRBV12-3 or TRBV12-4 and J usage is TRBJ1-5; no clear D gene. CDR3 length equals 15 residues. Trimming took off 0 bases at V and 7 bases at J, with 13 bases between the two ends. The CDR3, as DNA: TGTGCCAGCAGTTTAGCGGAGGCCCCATGGCAGCCCCAGCATTTT. Its translation is CASSLAEAPWQPQHF.

This chain uses TRBV20-1 with TRBJ2-3; D may be TRBD2 (5 bases). Germline V gives CDR1 DFQATT, CDR2 SNEGSKA (reference sequence). V dropped 5 bases and J dropped 4 bases, with 13 bases sitting between them. The CDR3 is 13 amino acids. CDR3 region: CSAPLRGADTQYF. The CDR3 DNA follows: TGCAGTGCTCCCCTCCGGGGTGCAGATACGCAGTATTTT.

This clonotype was picked up a small number of times. The rearrangement links TRBV6-1 to TRBJ1-2; 8 bases are shared with TRBD1. The germline CDR1 and CDR2 sequences are MNHNS and SASEGT. The CDR3 covers 13 residues. Trimming cost V 5 bases and J 2 bases; bases outside gene matches: 1. The CDR3 protein is CASSRTGNYGYTF. The DNA for the CDR3 is TGTGCCAGCAGTCGGACAGGGAACTATGGCTACACCTTC.

The gene calls are TRBV25-1 and TRBJ1-3, with D hard to call. With 3 bases removed from V and 3 bases from J, the gap between germline ends came to 12 bases. Germline CDR1 reads MGHDK; CDR2 reads SYGVNS. This CDR3 has 15 amino acids. The CDR3 protein is CASSDLDLGGNTIYF. The DNA of the CDR3 is TGTGCCAGCAGTGATTTGGATTTAGGTGGAAACACCATATATTTT.

This clonotype has only a few counts. CDR3 sequence reads: CASSYHWGGSNQPQHF. The CDR3 DNA sequence: TGTGCCAGCAGTTATCATTGGGGAGGCAGCAATCAGCCCCAGCATTTT. The J gene is TRBJ1-5, the V gene TRBV6-2 or TRBV6-3, with unresolved D. The CDR3 consists of 16 residues. The V end was cut by 3 bases, the J end by 1 base, with 13 bases between. CDR1 and CDR2 (germline): MNHEY, SVGEGT.

About this clonotype itself: Since a far larger clone is one base different, this is likely a read error. This chain uses TRBV28 with TRBJ2-7; D is ambiguous. CDR1 is MDHEN, CDR2 SYDVKM, per germline. The ends were cut back, 7 bases at V and 1 base at J, with 14 bases in the middle. The length of the CDR3 is 14 residues. In nucleotides, the CDR3 is TGTGCCAGCAACCGATGGGATGGATCCTACGAGCAGTACTTC. The encoded protein is CASNRWDGSYEQYF.

This clonotype was observed a handful of times. The chain has TRBV27 and TRBJ1-5; unclear D gene. Germline lookup yields CDR1 MNHEY and CDR2 SMNVEV (reference sequence). This CDR3 is built from 13 residues. Between the trimmed V and J ends, which lost 4 bases and 5 bases, there was a span of 9 bases. The CDR3 sequence: CASSYWGDQPQHF. The CDR3 DNA follows: TGTGCCAGCAGTTACTGGGGTGATCAGCCCCAGCATTTT.

V gene TRBV28 combines with J gene TRBJ1-2; D gene uncertain. V was clipped by 3 bases and J by 4 bases, with 6 bases between them. The germline V gene has CDR1 MDHEN and CDR2 SYDVKM. The CDR3 length is 12 residues. The CDR3 reads CASSFQSYGYTF. The CDR3, as DNA: TGTGCCAGCAGTTTTCAGAGCTATGGCTACACCTTC.